The present TCR beta chain was sequenced within a study of T cells in Graves' hyperthyroidism and ophthalmopathy. For the study at large: Prior to any treatment, at the point of initial diagnosis, peripheral blood was collected. Study-wide points: Within blood appeared most thyroid clonotypes that had expanded above 0.001.

TCR beta CDR3 regions were amplified from RNA transcripts. The HTBI primer set was used in a first-round RT-PCR of the TCR CDR3. MiXCR, applied by TCRdb to the multiplex PCR reads, yields one record per CDR3 protein. This sample has hundreds of thousands of distinct CDR3 sequences, with roughly 15% found just once. The CDR3 has 15 residues. A word on this clonotype: Antigen: not known. This may stem from a read error, because a much larger clone lies one nucleotide away.

V usage is TRBV12-3 or TRBV12-4 and J usage is TRBJ2-2; D is perhaps TRBD1 or TRBD2 (6 bases each). This TCR derives from a young woman with Graves' hyperthyroidism. Source material: blood. CDR3 protein: CASSLAGVSAGGLFF. In nucleotides, the CDR3 is TGTGCCAGCAGTCTTGCAGGGGTGTCGGCCGGGGGGCTGTTTTTT.